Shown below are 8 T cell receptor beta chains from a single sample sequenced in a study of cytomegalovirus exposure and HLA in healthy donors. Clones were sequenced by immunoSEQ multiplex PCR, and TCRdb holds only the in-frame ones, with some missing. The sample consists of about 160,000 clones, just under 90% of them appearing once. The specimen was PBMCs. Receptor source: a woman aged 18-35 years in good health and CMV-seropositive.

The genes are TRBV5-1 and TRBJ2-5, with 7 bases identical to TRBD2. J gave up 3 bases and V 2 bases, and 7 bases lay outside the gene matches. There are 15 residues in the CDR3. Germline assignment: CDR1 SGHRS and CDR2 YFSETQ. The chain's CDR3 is CASSLIPSGEETQYF. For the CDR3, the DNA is TGCGCCAGCAGCTTAATCCCCAGCGGGGAAGAGACCCAGTACTTC.

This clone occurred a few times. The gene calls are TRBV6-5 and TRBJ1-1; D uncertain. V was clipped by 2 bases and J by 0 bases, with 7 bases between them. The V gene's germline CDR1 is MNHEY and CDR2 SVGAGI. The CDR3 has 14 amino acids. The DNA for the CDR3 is TGTGCCAGCAGTTACGAGAGGTTGAACACTGAAGCTTTCTTT. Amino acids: CASSYERLNTEAFF.

The CDR3 reads CASSPRGASGRRDTQYF. In DNA, the CDR3 is TGTGCCAGCAGCCCCAGGGGTGCTAGCGGGAGGAGGGATACGCAGTATTTT. The rearrangement links TRBV11-2 to TRBJ2-3, with TRBD2 identical over 11 bases. CDR3 length: 17 amino acids. The V segment lost 5 bases and the J segment 6 bases; nucleotides outside the gene matches: 13. Germline CDR1 and CDR2: SGHAT and FQNNGV.

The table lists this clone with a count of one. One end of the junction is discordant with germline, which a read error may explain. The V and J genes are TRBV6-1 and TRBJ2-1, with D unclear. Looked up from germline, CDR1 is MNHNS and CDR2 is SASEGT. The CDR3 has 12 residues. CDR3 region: CASSEALGGSLF. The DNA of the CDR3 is TGTGCCAGCAGTGAAGCGCTTGGCGGATCGCTCTTC.

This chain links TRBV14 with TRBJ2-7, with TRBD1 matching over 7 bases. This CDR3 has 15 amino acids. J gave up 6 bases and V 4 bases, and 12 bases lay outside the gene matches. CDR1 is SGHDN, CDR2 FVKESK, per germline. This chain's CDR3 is CASSPRQGLVVEQYF. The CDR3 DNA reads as TGTGCCAGCAGCCCTCGACAGGGTCTTGTGGTCGAGCAGTACTTC. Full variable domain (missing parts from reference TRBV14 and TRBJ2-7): EAGVTQFPSHSVIEKGQTVTLRCDPISGHDNLYWYRRVMGKEIKFLLHFVKESKQDESGMPNNRFLAERTGGTYSTLKVQPAELEDSGVYFCASSPRQGLVVEQYFGPGTRLTVT.

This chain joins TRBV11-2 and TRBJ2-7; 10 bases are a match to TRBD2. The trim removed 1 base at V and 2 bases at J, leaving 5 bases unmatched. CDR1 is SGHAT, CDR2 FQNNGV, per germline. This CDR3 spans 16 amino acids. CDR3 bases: TGTGCCAGCAGCTTAGGACTAGCGGGCGACCCCTACGAGCAGTACTTC. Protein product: CASSLGLAGDPYEQYF.

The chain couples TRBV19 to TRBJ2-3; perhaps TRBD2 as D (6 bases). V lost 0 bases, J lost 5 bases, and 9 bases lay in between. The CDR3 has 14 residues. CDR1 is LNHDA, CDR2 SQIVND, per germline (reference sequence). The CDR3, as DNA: TGTGCCAGTAGTATAGATCCGGGACTAGATACGCAGTATTTT. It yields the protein CASSIDPGLDTQYF.

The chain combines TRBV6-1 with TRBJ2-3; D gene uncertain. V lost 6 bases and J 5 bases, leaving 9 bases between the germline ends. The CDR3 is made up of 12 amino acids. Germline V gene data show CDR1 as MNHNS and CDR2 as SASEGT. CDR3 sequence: CASRTGLDTQYF. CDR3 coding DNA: TGTGCCAGCAGGACGGGTCTAGATACGCAGTATTTT.